This T cell receptor (beta chain) was recorded in a study of T cell responses to AZD1222 COVID-19 vaccine. General study points: Repertoires were obtained solely post-peak T cell response. Two AZD1222 administrations were followed by greater Spike-specific TCR breadth and depth. The number of AZD1222 recipients seropositive at baseline was only 6 or 7. The donor cohort was predominantly white British with a female majority, and clonal diversity may have been underestimated.

Between the trimmed V and J ends, which lost 5 bases and 2 bases, there was a span of 19 bases. The CDR3 has 16 residues. Germline V gene lookup returns CDR1 MNHEY and CDR2 SMNVEV (reference sequence). A remark on this clone: As yet, its antigen is unknown.

TCRdb keeps only in-frame clones here, not all; method: immunoSEQ multiplex PCR. The sample carries about 78,000 clones, approximately 86% recorded once. The chain combines TRBV27 with TRBJ2-7; maybe TRBD2 (7 bases). The material was peripheral blood, obtained on day 0 of AZD1222 vaccination. The source of this sequence is an adult in good health. CDR3 DNA sequence: TGTGCCAGCAGTGGAGGGGGGGGAGGCGTCACCTACGAGCAGTACTTC. Protein sequence: CASSGGGGGVTYEQYF.